This T cell receptor (beta chain) was captured in a study of identical twins. Overall study results and limits: Beta out-of-frame sequences showed weaker excess twin sharing. A partial confounding effect on zero-insertion analyses could come from invariant MAIT and iNKT cells.

Looked up from germline, CDR1 is SGDLS and CDR2 is YYNGEE. V trimming: 0 bases; J trimming: 4 bases; junction bases outside the gene matches: 13. The CDR3 loop spans 18 amino acids. The authors used template switching to add a universal primer site and gave cDNA unique molecular identifiers. Using its own MiXCR run on the 5' RACE reads, TCRdb lists one record per CDR3 protein. The sample includes 230,000 or so distinct CDR3 sequences, around 8.8% seen only once; the top ten take over 2.5%. This clonotype has at least ten counts. What it binds is unknown. The data were also submitted as part of a second study, on yellow fever vaccine responses in identical twins.

V usage is TRBV9 and J usage is TRBJ2-1; 7 positions match TRBD2. Sequencing input: CD8+ T cells sorted from blood. The receptor was derived from a woman under 30 in good health. The chain's CDR3 is CASSVAGRGPLFYNEQFF. The CDR3 DNA reads TGTGCCAGCAGCGTAGCTGGGAGGGGCCCCCTATTTTACAATGAGCAGTTCTTC.